Sequencing of this T cell receptor (beta chain) was carried out in a study of shared clonotypes between healthy human individuals. The CDR3 covers 15 residues. V was trimmed by 5 bases and J by 1 base, leaving 14 bases between them. Germline CDR1 and CDR2: MGHRA and YSYEKL. Original processing methods: From ImmunoSEQ came sequences covering only the junction and carrying no quality scores, so filtering differed. The method was immunoSEQ multiplex PCR; TCRdb's version includes in-frame clones alone and lacks a portion of them. That table gives V, J and clone size, and the DNA gave D and trimming. Of over 2 million clones in the sample, roughly 95% were seen once. In its sample, this clone was seen once.

Sequencing was performed on naive CD4+ T cells sorted from blood. Subset denoted: CD45RA+ positively selected. The origin of this receptor is a man aged 18 to 29 in good health. V gene TRBV4-1 combines with J gene TRBJ1-2, with D maybe TRBD1 (6 bases). CDR3 sequence reads: CASSYKTGNNYGYTF. The DNA of the CDR3 is TGCGCCAGCAGCTACAAAACAGGGAATAACTATGGCTACACCTTC.